The 23 T cell receptor beta chains in this list originate from one sample, sequenced in a study of blood T cell repertoires in COVID-19. Sequenced by immunoSEQ multiplex PCR; TCRdb stores in-frame clones only, minus some. The sample has 150,000 to 200,000 clones; about 80% are singletons. Sequenced material: peripheral blood. The origin of the receptors is a human donor with acute or convalescent COVID-19. The donor label of this sample is uncertain.

V usage is TRBV7-9 and J usage is TRBJ1-2; 9 bases map to TRBD1. Germline V gene data show CDR1 as SEHNR and CDR2 as FQNEAQ (reference sequence). The trim removed 5 bases at V and 2 bases at J, leaving 6 bases unmatched. This CDR3 contains 15 residues. The CDR3 here is CASSPGQGQNYGYTF. The CDR3 nucleotides are TGTGCCAGCAGCCCGGGACAGGGCCAAAACTATGGCTACACCTTC. The whole variable domain, filled in from reference TRBV7-9 and TRBJ1-2, reads DTGVSQNPRHKITKRGQNVTFRCDPISEHNRLYWYRQTLGQGPEFLTYFQNEAQLEKSRLLSDRFSAERPKGSFSTLEIQRTEQGDSAMYLCASSPGQGQNYGYTFGSGTRLTVV.

V usage is TRBV7-3 and J usage is TRBJ2-5; 8 bases are shared with TRBD2. Germline CDR1 is SGHTA and CDR2 is FQGTGA. Trimming at V came to 5 bases and at J to 5 bases, leaving 4 bases not matched to a gene. The CDR3 has 13 residues. This chain's CDR3 is CASSVGREETQYF. In DNA form, the CDR3 reads TGTGCCAGCAGCGTCGGGAGGGAGGAGACCCAGTACTTC.

Only a few counts were recorded for this clone. The chain carries TRBV6-4 and TRBJ1-1; TRBD1 matches 7 bases. The CDR3 runs 14 residues. CDR1 and CDR2 (germline): MRHNA, SNTAGT. Trimming cost V 4 bases and J 0 bases; bases outside gene matches: 2. In nucleotides, the CDR3 is TGTGCCAGCAGTGCAGGGGGAGTGAACACTGAAGCTTTCTTT. Its protein is CASSAGGVNTEAFF.

The J gene is TRBJ1-5, the V gene TRBV18, with no clear D. Germline values: CDR1 KGHSH, CDR2 LQKENI. V lost 2 bases to trimming and J lost 0 bases, with 5 bases between them. The CDR3 is made up of 14 amino acids. The CDR3 region is CASSPVYSNQPQHF. The CDR3 DNA sequence: TGTGCCAGCTCACCAGTATATAGCAATCAGCCCCAGCATTTT.

The rearrangement joins TRBV9 to TRBJ2-2, with 8 bases aligning to TRBD2. Germline loops: CDR1 SGDLS, CDR2 YYNGEE. V lost 4 bases and J lost 3; bases outside the gene matches: 8. The CDR3 loop spans 16 amino acids. CDR3 DNA sequence: TGTGCCAGCAGCCCCCGTAGAGCGGGAGACACCGGGGAGCTGTTTTTT. Translating it yields CASSPRRAGDTGELFF.

The chain has TRBV5-1 and TRBJ2-4; no definite D call. The CDR3 length is 13 residues. CDR1 is SGHRS, CDR2 YFSETQ, per germline. Trimming shortened V by 4 bases and J by 8 bases, and 13 bases separated the two germline ends. CDR3 protein: CASSPGTEHIQYF. CDR3 nucleotide sequence: TGCGCCAGCAGCCCAGGCACAGAGCACATTCAGTACTTC.

In its sample, this clone was seen a few times. This chain connects TRBV29-1 to TRBJ1-2, with D possibly TRBD1 on 6 matching bases. Germline-derived CDR1 and CDR2 are SQVTM and ANQGSEA. This CDR3 is 13 amino acids long. V gave up 4 bases and J gave up 8 bases, with 17 bases separating them. This CDR3 reads CSVGRGRESGYTF. CDR3 bases: TGCAGCGTTGGGCGGGGGCGCGAGTCGGGCTACACCTTC.

The V and J genes are TRBV19 and TRBJ2-1, with TRBD1 matching 9 bases. Germline V gene sequence: CDR1 LNHDA, CDR2 SQIVND (reference sequence). This CDR3 spans 15 amino acids. V trimming: 6 bases; J trimming: 6 bases; junction bases outside the gene matches: 9. The CDR3 region has the DNA TGTGCCAGTAGCTCCGGGACAGGGTCGGTCAATGAGCAGTTCTTC. It encodes CASSSGTGSVNEQFF.

V and J are TRBV5-6 and TRBJ2-5, with a weak D call TRBD1 (5 bases). V lost 4 bases to trimming and J lost 2 bases, with 15 bases between them. Per germline, CDR1 SGHDT and CDR2 YYEEEE. CDR3 size: 15 residues. CDR3 amino acids: CASSRTLSKQETQYF. The CDR3, as DNA: TGTGCCAGCAGCAGGACACTGTCTAAACAAGAGACCCAGTACTTC.

The chain couples TRBV6-5 to TRBJ1-5; 10 nucleotides agree with TRBD1. The CDR3 covers 16 residues. The germline V gene has CDR1 MNHEY and CDR2 SVGAGI. V was clipped by 4 bases and J by 1 base; unmatched bases: 4. The CDR3 here is CASSSTGGVSNQPQHF. CDR3 nucleotide sequence: TGTGCCAGCAGTTCGACAGGGGGCGTGAGCAATCAGCCCCAGCATTTT.

The chain joins TRBV10-1 to TRBJ2-1; the match to TRBD2 covers 10 bases. The V and J ends lost 7 bases and 5 bases, in that order; junction bases with no gene match: 8. CDR3 length equals 15 residues. Per the germline V gene, CDR1 is WNHNN and CDR2 is SYGVQD (reference sequence). CDR3 protein: CASTKSGRVHNEQFF. In nucleotides, the CDR3 is TGCGCCAGCACGAAAAGCGGGAGGGTCCACAATGAGCAGTTCTTC.

The chain has TRBV4-3 and TRBJ2-2, with 11 bases matching TRBD2. V dropped 4 bases and J dropped 2; count of bases not matched to a gene: 15. Per germline, CDR1 LGHNA and CDR2 YSLEER. CDR3 length equals 20 residues. The CDR3 loop is CASSLSGLAGSYQNTGELFF. The CDR3 DNA reads as TGCGCCAGCAGCCTTTCCGGACTAGCGGGTTCATACCAAAACACCGGGGAGCTGTTTTTT.

The chain has TRBV6-2 or TRBV6-3 and TRBJ2-1, with D possibly matching TRBD1 (5 bases). Trimming removed 4 bases at V and 4 bases at J, with 14 bases between. The CDR3 totals 15 residues. The V gene's germline CDR1 is MNHEY and CDR2 SVGEGT. The CDR3 sequence: CASSLVRQFYNEQFF. CDR3 sequence (DNA): TGTGCCAGCAGTTTGGTAAGACAGTTTTACAATGAGCAGTTCTTC.

The V call is TRBV7-2, the J call TRBJ2-5; weak D call: TRBD1 (6 bases). V was clipped by 8 bases and J by 7 bases, with 20 bases between them. The CDR3 has 14 amino acids. From germline, CDR1 is SGHTA and CDR2 FQGNSA. CDR3 sequence (DNA): TGTGCCAGCGGGGACCCCAGGGGTATCGGGACCCAGTACTTC. This codes for CASGDPRGIGTQYF.

The rearrangement joins TRBV30 to TRBJ1-1; 9 positions match TRBD1. The CDR3 runs to 14 residues. Trimming at V came to 0 bases and at J to 6 bases, leaving 5 bases not matched to a gene. The germline V gene encodes CDR1 GTSNPN and CDR2 SVGIG (reference sequence). The CDR3 nucleotides read TGTGCCTGGAGTGTGGGGACAGGGCGCGCTGAAGCTTTCTTT. This codes for CAWSVGTGRAEAFF.

The chain combines TRBV5-8 with TRBJ2-7, with D maybe TRBD1 (6 bases). The CDR3 totals 12 residues. Germline V lookup: CDR1 SGHTS, CDR2 YDEGEE. The V end lost 7 bases, the J end lost 6 bases, and 14 bases lay between the germline ends. CDR3 coding DNA: TGTGCCAGCCGCCAGGGGTACCGCGAGCAGTACTTC. Translated, it gives CASRQGYREQYF.

The V call is TRBV4-3, the J call TRBJ2-1; TRBD2 matches at 7 bases. This CDR3 is 14 amino acids long. Germline V gene data show CDR1 as LGHNA and CDR2 as YSLEER. Trimming at V came to 1 base and at J to 8 bases, leaving 5 bases not matched to a gene. CDR3 in DNA: TGCGCCAGCAGCCAAGGGGGGAGGGCTGATGAGCAGTTCTTC. Its protein is CASSQGGRADEQFF.

The chain is built from TRBV3-1 (or the pseudogene TRBV3-2) and TRBJ2-5; TRBD1 is a possible D gene (6 bases). CDR3 length equals 17 residues. V was trimmed by 6 bases and J by 2 bases, leaving 22 bases between them. Germline V gene lookup returns CDR1 LGHDT and CDR2 YNNKEL (reference sequence). The DNA for the CDR3 is TGTGCCAGCAGTCTTTCCGGGACACCTAGCCGTCAAGAGACCCAGTACTTC. Translated, it gives CASSLSGTPSRQETQYF.

The chain combines TRBV5-1 with TRBJ2-3; 9 positions match TRBD2. In germline, CDR1 is SGHRS, CDR2 YFSETQ. The CDR3 has 14 amino acids. V shed 4 bases, J shed 4 bases, and the junction held 4 bases outside the gene matches. DNA of the CDR3: TGCGCCAGCAGCGCACTAGCGGGTGCAGATACGCAGTATTTT. It specifies CASSALAGADTQYF. The variable domain in full, with the rest retrieved from reference TRBV5-1 and TRBJ2-3, is KAGVTQTPRYLIKTRGQQVTLSCSPISGHRSVSWYQQTPGQGLQFLFEYFSETQRNKGNFPGRFSGRQFSNSRSEMNVSTLELGDSALYLCASSALAGADTQYFGPGTRLTVL.

The gene calls are TRBV18 and TRBJ1-2; no firm D call. The CDR3 spans 15 residues. Trimming took 6 bases from V and 4 from J, leaving 18 bases between them. The germline V gene encodes CDR1 KGHSH and CDR2 LQKENI. The CDR3 is CASSQDFPDPYGYTF. The CDR3 nucleotides read TGTGCCAGCTCTCAGGACTTTCCTGATCCCTATGGCTACACCTTC.

This clone was counted many times. The chain links TRBV11-2 to TRBJ1-3; 10 bases agree with TRBD1. The V segment lost 3 bases and the J segment 2 bases; nucleotides outside the gene matches: 1. This CDR3 is built from 15 residues. Germline V gene data show CDR1 as SGHAT and CDR2 as FQNNGV. CDR3 DNA sequence: TGTGCCAGCAGCTTGACAGGGGGCACTGGAAACACCATATATTTT. This gives the protein CASSLTGGTGNTIYF. The variable domain in full, with the rest retrieved from reference TRBV11-2 and TRBJ1-3, is EAGVAQSPRYKIIEKRQSVAFWCNPISGHATLYWYQQILGQGPKLLIQFQNNGVVDDSQLPKDRFSAERLKGVDSTLKIQPAKLEDSAVYLCASSLTGGTGNTIYFGEGSWLTVV.

The chain employs TRBV7-2 and TRBJ1-5; 8 positions match TRBD1. Per the germline V gene, CDR1 is SGHTA and CDR2 is FQGNSA. This CDR3 has 17 amino acids. The V gene end was trimmed by 3 bases and the J gene end by 3 bases; junction bases not matched to a gene: 10. Written as DNA, the CDR3 is TGTGCCAGCAGCTTGTCGGCAGGGGGCTATGACAATCAGCCCCAGCATTTT. The encoded protein is CASSLSAGGYDNQPQHF.

The chain carries TRBV10-3 and TRBJ2-7; D possibly corresponds to TRBD2 (6 bases). CDR1 is ENHRY, CDR2 SYGVKD, per germline. Trimming pared 5 bases from V and 0 bases from J, leaving 11 bases between. The CDR3 sequence is 14 residues long. The CDR3 spells CAISQASDSYEQYF. The CDR3, as DNA: TGTGCCATCAGTCAAGCTAGCGACTCCTACGAGCAGTACTTC.